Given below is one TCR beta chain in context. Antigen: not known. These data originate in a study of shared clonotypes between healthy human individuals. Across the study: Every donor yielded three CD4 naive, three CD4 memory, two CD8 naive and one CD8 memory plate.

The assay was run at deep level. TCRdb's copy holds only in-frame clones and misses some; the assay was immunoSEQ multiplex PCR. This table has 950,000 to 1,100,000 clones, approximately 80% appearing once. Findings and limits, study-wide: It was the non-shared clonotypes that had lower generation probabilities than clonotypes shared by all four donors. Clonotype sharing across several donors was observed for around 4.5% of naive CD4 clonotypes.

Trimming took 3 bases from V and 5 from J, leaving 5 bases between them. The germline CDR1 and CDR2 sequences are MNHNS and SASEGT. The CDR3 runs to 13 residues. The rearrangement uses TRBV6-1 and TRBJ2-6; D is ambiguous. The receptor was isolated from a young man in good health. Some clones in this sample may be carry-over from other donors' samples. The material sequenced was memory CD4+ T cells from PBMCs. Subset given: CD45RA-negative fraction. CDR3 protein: CASSDGWANVLTF. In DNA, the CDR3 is TGTGCCAGCAGTGATGGTTGGGCCAACGTCCTGACTTTC.